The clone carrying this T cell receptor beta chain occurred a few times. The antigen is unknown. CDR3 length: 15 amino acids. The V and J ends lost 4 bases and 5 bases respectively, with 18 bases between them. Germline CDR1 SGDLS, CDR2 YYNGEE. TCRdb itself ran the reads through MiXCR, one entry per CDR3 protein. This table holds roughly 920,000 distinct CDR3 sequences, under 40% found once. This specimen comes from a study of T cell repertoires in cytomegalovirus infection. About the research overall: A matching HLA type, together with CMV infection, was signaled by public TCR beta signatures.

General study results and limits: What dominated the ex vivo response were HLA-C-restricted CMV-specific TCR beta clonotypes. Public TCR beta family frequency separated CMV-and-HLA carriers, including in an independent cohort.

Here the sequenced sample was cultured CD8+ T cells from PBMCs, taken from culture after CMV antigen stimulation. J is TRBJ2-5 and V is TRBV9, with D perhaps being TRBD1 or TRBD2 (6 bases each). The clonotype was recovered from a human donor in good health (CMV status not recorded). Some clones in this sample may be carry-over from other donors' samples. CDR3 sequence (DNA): TGTGCCAGCAGCTGGGGTCAAGGGGGGCCGGAGACCCAGTACTTC. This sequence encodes CASSWGQGGPETQYF.